This TCR beta chain was captured in a study of T cells expressing NK-cell markers. On this clonotype itself: Antigen specificity is unknown.

The study, taken as a whole, reports: There remained a lack of clarity about HCMV specificity of expanded NKG2C+ T cell clones.

Germline lookup yields CDR1 SGHVS and CDR2 FNYEAQ. The CDR3 has 16 amino acids. One entry per CDR3 protein, without DNA, is what TCRdb gives after re-calling the 5' RACE reads. This repertoire comprises 120,000 to 150,000 distinct CDR3 sequences; its ten largest clones make up 9% to 15%. The gene calls are TRBV7-6 and TRBJ2-7. This TCR came from a man in his late teens or twenties in good health. Sequences were obtained from blood T cells: a sorted CD56 or NKG2C T cell subset, CD4+ or CD8+ T cells, or bulk PBMC T cells (not recorded which). CDR3 sequence: CASSLGKGMPPYEQYF.